This T cell receptor beta chain was captured in a study of blood T cell repertoires in COVID-19. The data were produced by immunoSEQ multiplex PCR, yet TCRdb's version contains in-frame clones alone and is incomplete. The data show under 200,000 clones, roughly 88% seen once. This receptor was obtained from a woman aged 50 to 60 who had recovered from COVID-19. What was sequenced was PBMCs or T cells enriched from blood (not recorded which).

The CDR3 loop reads CASSTGGDGEAFF. CDR3 coding DNA: TGTGCCAGCAGCACAGGGGGCGATGGTGAAGCTTTCTTT. The chain carries TRBV7-3 and TRBJ1-1; 9 bases line up with TRBD1. Germline CDR1 is SGHTA and CDR2 is FQGTGA. CDR3 length equals 13 residues. V lost 5 bases, J lost 7 bases, and 5 bases stayed unmatched.